Below, 22 T cell receptor beta chains from the same sample are listed, as sequenced in a study of CD8 T cells in Susac syndrome (dated by TCRdb to 2018 to 2020). Preparation of the library involved the immunoSEQ multiplex PCR assay. RNA was extracted using the RNeasy kit, and roughly 0.45 to 1 microgram was reverse transcribed with random hexamers. Starting from the raw public reads, TCRdb applied fastp trimming at Q25, assembled clones with MiXCR and retained in-frame beta chains. Rows are unified per CDR3 protein, each entry keeping the most common DNA and genes. Across this sample there are some 110,000 distinct CDR3 sequences, with approximately 93% seen only once. About 0.09% of the sample lies in the top ten. The specimen sequenced was CD4+ T cells from PBMCs. The receptors stem from a human donor with multiple sclerosis.

In nucleotides, the CDR3 is TGTGCCTGGAGTGTTACGGCTACGGGATTCGCTTTCTTT. It codes for CAWSVTATGFAFF. This chain uses TRBV30 with TRBJ1-1; D unclear. The V gene's germline CDR1 is GTSNPN and CDR2 SVGIG (reference sequence). Trimming stripped 0 bases from V and 11 bases from J, with 16 bases between. The CDR3 totals 13 residues.

This chain uses TRBV6-1 with TRBJ1-4; 7 bases line up with TRBD1. V gave up 6 bases and J gave up 3 bases; unmatched junction bases: 13. Germline CDR1 is MNHNS and CDR2 is SASEGT. The CDR3 length is 17 residues. The CDR3 here is CASRKGKQGMANEKLFF. In DNA, the CDR3 is TGTGCCAGCAGGAAGGGGAAACAGGGGATGGCTAATGAAAAACTGTTTTTT.

The chain carries TRBV15 and TRBJ1-1; unclear D gene. Per germline, CDR1 LNHNV and CDR2 YYDKDF (reference sequence). There are 14 residues in the CDR3. V lost 0 bases and J lost 3, with 8 bases in between. The CDR3 loop is CATSRDLRDTEAFF. The DNA for the CDR3 is TGTGCCACCAGCAGAGATCTAAGAGACACTGAAGCTTTCTTT.

CDR3 region: CASSQERRGLAFF. DNA for the CDR3: TGTGCCAGCAGCCAAGAGAGGAGGGGTTTGGCTTTCTTT. This rearrangement joins TRBV3-1 to TRBJ1-1; possibly TRBD1 for D (5 bases). CDR3 length: 13 amino acids. V was trimmed by 0 bases and J by 11 bases, leaving 13 bases between them. The germline CDR1 and CDR2 sequences are LGHDT and YNNKEL (reference sequence).

The chain uses TRBV6-5 and TRBJ1-2; no definite D call. From germline, CDR1 is MNHEY and CDR2 SVGAGI. The CDR3 is 15 residues long. V lost 2 bases to trimming and J lost 6 bases, with 16 bases between them. The CDR3 DNA is TGTGCCAGCAGTTACGATTGGCTTGCCGGACATGGCTACACCTTC. The encoded protein is CASSYDWLAGHGYTF.

This sequence joins TRBV5-5 and TRBJ1-2; D may be TRBD1 (6 bases). Trimming took off 4 bases at V and 6 bases at J, with 13 bases between the two ends. Germline assignment: CDR1 SGHKS and CDR2 YYEKEE (reference sequence). The CDR3 is made up of 13 amino acids. CDR3 sequence reads: CASSRTDFDGYTF. The CDR3 DNA sequence: TGTGCCAGCAGCAGGACAGATTTCGATGGCTACACCTTC.

V gene TRBV10-1 combines with J gene TRBJ1-1; D remains ambiguous. Trimming cost V 0 bases and J 7 bases, with 9 bases left between them. The CDR3 sequence is 13 residues long. Germline-derived CDR1 and CDR2 are WNHNN and SYGVQD (reference sequence). CDR3 loop: CASSESGGREAFF. The CDR3 DNA sequence: TGCGCCAGCAGTGAGTCAGGCGGGCGTGAAGCTTTCTTT.

The rearrangement uses TRBV30 and TRBJ2-7; D may match TRBD1 or TRBD2 (5 bases each). V lost 2 bases to trimming and J lost 6 bases, with 14 bases between them. Germline V gene sequence: CDR1 GTSNPN, CDR2 SVGIG (reference sequence). The CDR3 is 13 residues long. CDR3 in amino acids: CAWSPGPAGEQYF. In DNA, the CDR3 is TGTGCCTGGAGTCCGGGACCGGCGGGCGAGCAGTACTTC.

This clonotype has more than one count but fewer than ten. The chain links TRBV27 to TRBJ2-7; 9 bases match TRBD1. Germline assignment: CDR1 MNHEY and CDR2 SMNVEV (reference sequence). The CDR3 is made up of 13 amino acids. Trimming took 5 bases from V and 2 from J; bases not matched to a gene: 1. The CDR3 region is CASSRQGAYEQYF. The CDR3, as DNA: TGTGCCAGCAGTCGACAGGGGGCCTACGAGCAGTACTTC.

V is TRBV30 and J is TRBJ2-1; 11 bases map to TRBD1. The CDR3 length is 15 residues. Trimming cost V 4 bases and J 8 bases; bases outside gene matches: 10. CDR1 is GTSNPN, CDR2 SVGIG, per germline (reference sequence). Here the CDR3 reads CAWNTAGTGGDEQFF. CDR3 nucleotide sequence: TGTGCCTGGAATACCGCCGGGACAGGGGGTGATGAGCAGTTCTTC. The variable domain in full, with the rest retrieved from reference TRBV30 and TRBJ2-1, is SQTIHQWPATLVQPVGSPLSLECTVEGTSNPNLYWYRQAAGRGLQLLFYSVGIGQISSEVPQNLSASRPQDRQFILSSKKLLLSDSGFYLCAWNTAGTGGDEQFFGPGTRLTVL.

The V gene is TRBV20-1, the J gene TRBJ2-5; 7 bases are a match to TRBD2. The CDR3 runs to 13 residues. Germline CDR1 and CDR2: DFQATT and SNEGSKA (reference sequence). V was clipped by 3 bases and J by 3 bases; unmatched bases: 4. The CDR3 loop reads CSASPSGKETQYF. The CDR3 DNA is TGCAGTGCTAGTCCTAGCGGAAAAGAGACCCAGTACTTC.

The chain's CDR3 is CASSQVSEKAFF. The CDR3 coding sequence is TGTGCCAGCAGCCAAGTTTCAGAGAAAGCTTTCTTT. The V and J genes are TRBV14 and TRBJ1-1, with no clear D. Trimming removed 1 base at V and 9 bases at J, with 9 bases between. Germline V gives CDR1 SGHDN, CDR2 FVKESK. The CDR3 consists of 12 residues.

This sequence joins TRBV30 and TRBJ2-7; possibly TRBD2 for D (7 bases). The CDR3 contains 14 residues. V was cut by 4 bases and J by 1 base, with 14 bases left in between. Germline values: CDR1 GTSNPN, CDR2 SVGIG (reference sequence). The CDR3 spells CAWTKGGDSYEQYF. CDR3 coding DNA: TGTGCCTGGACCAAAGGGGGGGATTCCTACGAGCAGTACTTC.

This chain connects TRBV9 to TRBJ1-2; no clear D. Germline V gene sequence: CDR1 SGDLS, CDR2 YYNGEE. The CDR3 is made up of 15 amino acids. V was cut by 2 bases and J by 2 bases, with 13 bases left in between. CDR3: CASSVLGDGNYGYTF. The CDR3, as DNA: TGTGCCAGCAGCGTCCTAGGAGACGGAAACTATGGCTACACCTTC.

This chain links TRBV15 with TRBJ2-5; TRBD2 matches at 8 bases. V was clipped by 0 bases and J by 2 bases; unmatched bases: 5. CDR1 is LNHNV and CDR2 is YYDKDF in the germline V gene (reference sequence). The CDR3 is 16 residues long. The CDR3: CATSREVSGGQETQYF. CDR3 coding DNA: TGTGCCACCAGCAGAGAGGTGAGCGGGGGACAAGAGACCCAGTACTTC.

This clonotype was picked up one time. V gene TRBV12-3 or TRBV12-4 combines with J gene TRBJ2-1; 10 bases are shared with TRBD2. The CDR3 spans 15 residues. V was pared by 7 bases and J by 0 bases, with 3 bases of the junction left unmatched. In nucleotides, the CDR3 is TGTGCCAGCATCACTAGCGGGGCCTCCTACAATGAGCAGTTCTTC. Its protein product is CASITSGASYNEQFF.

The chain uses TRBV7-3 and TRBJ1-4; maybe TRBD1 (6 bases). The germline gives CDR1 SGHTA, CDR2 FQGTGA. The CDR3 runs to 18 residues. Trimming took off 3 bases at V and 0 bases at J, with 17 bases between the two ends. CDR3 bases: TGTGCCAGCAGCTTGCGGACAGAGGGGCGGGCAACTAATGAAAAACTGTTTTTT. Translating it yields CASSLRTEGRATNEKLFF.

The chain carries TRBV29-1 and TRBJ2-2, with unresolved D. The CDR3 contains 11 residues. V dropped 7 bases and J dropped 6 bases, with 9 bases sitting between them. From germline, CDR1 is SQVTM and CDR2 ANQGSEA. CDR3 in amino acids: CSANSAGELFF. The CDR3 DNA follows: TGCAGCGCCAACTCCGCCGGGGAGCTGTTTTTT.

This clonotype was counted a single time. The chain links TRBV4-1 to TRBJ1-2; D perhaps matches TRBD1 (5 bases). This CDR3 is 15 amino acids long. Germline values: CDR1 MGHRA, CDR2 YSYEKL. Trimming removed 0 bases at V and 7 bases at J, with 15 bases between. The CDR3 sequence: CASSQDGAGWSGYTF. For the CDR3, the DNA is TGCGCCAGCAGCCAAGACGGCGCAGGGTGGTCTGGCTACACCTTC.

This clonotype was seen only once. The chain is built from TRBV9 and TRBJ2-3; unclear D gene. V was pared by 1 base and J by 1 base, with 7 bases between. The CDR3 has 14 amino acids. CDR1 and CDR2 (germline): SGDLS, YYNGEE. This CDR3 is CASSVFPGTDTQYF. The CDR3 nucleotides read TGTGCCAGCAGCGTATTTCCTGGCACAGATACGCAGTATTTT.

This sequence joins TRBV5-1 and TRBJ1-1; D is uncertain. The CDR3 length is 14 residues. Germline CDR1 reads SGHRS; CDR2 reads YFSETQ. The ends were cut back, 4 bases at V and 3 bases at J, with 13 bases in the middle. Here the CDR3 DNA reads TGCGCCAGCAGCCGGAAGGAGGAGGACACTGAAGCTTTCTTT. This encodes CASSRKEEDTEAFF.

The chain carries TRBV7-9 and TRBJ1-4, with 10 bases identical to TRBD1. V lost 5 bases and J lost 6; bases outside the gene matches: 6. Per the germline V gene, CDR1 is SEHNR and CDR2 is FQNEAQ (reference sequence). The CDR3 is made up of 15 amino acids. The CDR3 DNA reads TGTGCCAGCAGCCCCCTGGGACAGGGGTATGAAAAACTGTTTTTT. Its translation is CASSPLGQGYEKLFF.